One T cell receptor (beta chain) is described in this entry. Some clones are missing from TCRdb's copy, which holds only in-frame ones; the method was immunoSEQ multiplex PCR. The sample has 100,000 or so clones, 70% to 90% seen once. The data derive from a study of T cell responses to AZD1222 COVID-19 vaccine. The V gene's germline CDR1 is MDHEN and CDR2 SYDVKM. This CDR3 has 15 residues. The V end lost 5 bases, the J end lost 2 bases, and 13 bases lay between the germline ends. The starting material was peripheral blood, obtained on day 0 of AZD1222 vaccination. The genes are TRBV28 and TRBJ1-5, with D possibly being TRBD1 (6 bases). This TCR was sampled from an adult in good health. CDR3 amino acids: CASSPTTGRNQPQHF. Here the CDR3 DNA reads TGTGCCAGCAGTCCCACTACAGGGCGCAATCAGCCCCAGCATTTT.